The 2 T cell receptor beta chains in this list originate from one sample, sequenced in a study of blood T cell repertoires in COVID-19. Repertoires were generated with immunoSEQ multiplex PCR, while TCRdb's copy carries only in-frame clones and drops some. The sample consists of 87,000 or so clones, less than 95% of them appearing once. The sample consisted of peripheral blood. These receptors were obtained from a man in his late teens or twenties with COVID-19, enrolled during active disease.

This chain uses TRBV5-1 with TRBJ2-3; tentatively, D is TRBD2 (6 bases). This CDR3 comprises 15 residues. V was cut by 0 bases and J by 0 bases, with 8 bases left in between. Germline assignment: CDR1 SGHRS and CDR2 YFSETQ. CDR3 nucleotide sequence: TGCGCCAGCAGCTTGGATGGGACTAGCACAGATACGCAGTATTTT. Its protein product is CASSLDGTSTDTQYF. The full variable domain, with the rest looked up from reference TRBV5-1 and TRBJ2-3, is KAGVTQTPRYLIKTRGQQVTLSCSPISGHRSVSWYQQTPGQGLQFLFEYFSETQRNKGNFPGRFSGRQFSNSRSEMNVSTLELGDSALYLCASSLDGTSTDTQYFGPGTRLTVL.

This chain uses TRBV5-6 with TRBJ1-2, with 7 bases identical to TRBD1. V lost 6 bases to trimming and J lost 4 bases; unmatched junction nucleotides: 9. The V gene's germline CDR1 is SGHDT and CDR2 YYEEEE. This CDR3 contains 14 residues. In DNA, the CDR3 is TGTGCCAGCACCATGGGCAGGGGGGCCTATGGCTACACCTTC. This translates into CASTMGRGAYGYTF.